This T cell receptor (beta chain) is from a study of cytomegalovirus exposure and HLA in healthy donors. Findings of the study overall: The study labeled roughly 160 TCR beta chains cytomegalovirus-associated.

A word on this clone: No antigen is known for it.

Generated by immunoSEQ multiplex PCR, the TCRdb table keeps only in-frame clones and is missing some. The repertoire has 200,000 to 300,000 clones, around 88% of them found once; the top ten carry less than 1.5%. The clonotype originates from a woman aged 25 to 45 in good health and CMV-seropositive. The sample taken for sequencing was PBMCs.

The CDR3 sequence is CASWGQGLDQPQHF. CDR3 DNA: TGTGCCAGCTGGGGACAGGGTCTCGATCAGCCCCAGCATTTT. This chain connects TRBV6-6 to TRBJ1-5, with 9 bases fitting TRBD1. The V gene end was trimmed by 8 bases and the J gene end by 5 bases; junction bases not matched to a gene: 7. The CDR3 sequence is 14 residues long. Looked up from germline, CDR1 is MNHNY and CDR2 is SVGAGI (reference sequence).